This T cell receptor (beta chain) was identified in a study of blood T cell repertoires in COVID-19. Turning to the study itself: Samples of COVID-19 (acute and convalescent) were obtained from the United States, Italy and Spain. PBMCs, B-cell-depleted T cells, or T cells were the source of the cDNA or gDNA that made up the material.

Methods used by the authors: Estimates of nucleated cell counts were drawn from the amplification of reference gene primers. Profiling relied on immunoSEQ multiplex PCR, and the TCRdb table lists in-frame clones only, not all of them. V, J and clone size are those of that table, while D and trimming were read from the DNA. Among 95,000 to 120,000 clones, approximately 81% were seen once, and the ten largest hold around an eighth. Input material: peripheral blood. The source is a human donor in a cohort sampled during active COVID-19.

CDR3 nucleotides: TGTGCCAGCAATGTGGCAGGCTACGAGCAGTACTTC. Its protein product is CASNVAGYEQYF. The chain couples TRBV28 to TRBJ2-7; no clear D gene. Trimming stripped 7 bases from V and 3 bases from J, with 10 bases between. The CDR3 covers 12 residues. Germline CDR1 and CDR2: MDHEN and SYDVKM. The variable domain in full, completed from reference TRBV28 and TRBJ2-7, reads DVKVTQSSRYLVKRTGEKVFLECVQDMDHENMFWYRQDPGLGLRLIYFSYDVKMKEKGDIPEGYSVSREKKERFSLILESASTNQTSMYLCASNVAGYEQYFGPGTRLTVT.